This T cell receptor (beta chain) was retrieved from a study of T-cell memory formation after mild COVID-19. TCR alpha and TCR beta cDNA libraries carrying sample barcodes and UMIs were produced by 5'RACE using constant-segment primers. TCRdb processed the 5' RACE reads anew with MiXCR; each CDR3 protein has one entry. The sample lists about 400,000 distinct CDR3 sequences; less than 25% were seen once. Notes on the study in general: Researchers could not confirm that second-wave clones peaking on day 37 targeted SARS-CoV-2.

Germline CDR1 KGHDR, CDR2 SFDVKD. Trimming removed 1 base from V and 2 bases from J, with 13 bases in between. This CDR3 has 16 amino acids. To note about this clonotype: The antigen is unknown.

Material for sequencing was PBMCs or a T cell subset sorted from them (not recorded which). J is TRBJ2-5 and V is TRBV24-1; no reliable D call. The sequence came from an adult woman who had mild COVID-19 (a few samples of this study predate the infection). Cell type and time point are not known. The CDR3 bases are TGTGCCACCAGTGATTTAACCGCGCCTGGGCAAGAGACCCAGTACTTC. Residues: CATSDLTAPGQETQYF.